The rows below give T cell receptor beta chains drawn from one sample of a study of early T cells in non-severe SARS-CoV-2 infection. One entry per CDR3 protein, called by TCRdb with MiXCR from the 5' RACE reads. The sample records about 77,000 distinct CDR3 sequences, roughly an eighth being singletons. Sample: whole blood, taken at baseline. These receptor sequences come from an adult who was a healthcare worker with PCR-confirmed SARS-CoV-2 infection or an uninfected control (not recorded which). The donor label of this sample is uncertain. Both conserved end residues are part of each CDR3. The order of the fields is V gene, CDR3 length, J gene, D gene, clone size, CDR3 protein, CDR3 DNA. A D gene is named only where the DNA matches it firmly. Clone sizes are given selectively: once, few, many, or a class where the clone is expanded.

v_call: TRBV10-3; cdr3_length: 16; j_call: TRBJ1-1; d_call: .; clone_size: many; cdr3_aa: CAISGGQGKVYTEAFF; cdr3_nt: TGTGCCATCAGTGGAGGGCAGGGGAAAGTTTACACTGAAGCTTTCTTT
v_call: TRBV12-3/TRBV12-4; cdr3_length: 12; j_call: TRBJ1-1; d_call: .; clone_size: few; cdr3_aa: CASMDRNTEAFF; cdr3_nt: TGTGCCAGCATGGACAGGAACACTGAAGCTTTCTTT
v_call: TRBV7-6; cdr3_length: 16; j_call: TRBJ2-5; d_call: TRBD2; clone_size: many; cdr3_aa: CASSSTSGFIGETQYF; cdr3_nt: TGTGCCAGCAGCTCAACTAGCGGATTTATTGGAGAGACCCAGTACTTC
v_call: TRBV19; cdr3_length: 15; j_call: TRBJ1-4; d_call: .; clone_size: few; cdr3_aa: CASLSSRSTNEKLFF; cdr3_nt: TGTGCCAGTCTTAGCTCGCGTTCAACTAATGAAAAACTGTTTTTT
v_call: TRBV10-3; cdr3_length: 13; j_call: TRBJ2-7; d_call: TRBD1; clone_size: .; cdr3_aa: CAIRGTGGYEQYF; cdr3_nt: TGTGCCATCAGGGGGACAGGGGGTTACGAGCAGTACTTC
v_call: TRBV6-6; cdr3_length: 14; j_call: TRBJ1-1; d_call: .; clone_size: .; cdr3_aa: CASSYYRTGTEAFF; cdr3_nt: TGTGCCAGCAGTTACTACAGGACGGGGACTGAAGCTTTCTTT
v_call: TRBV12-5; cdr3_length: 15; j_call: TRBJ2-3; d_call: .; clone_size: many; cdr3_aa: CASGLSEVGTDTQYF; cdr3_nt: TGTGCTAGTGGTTTGTCCGAAGTAGGCACAGATACGCAGTATTTT
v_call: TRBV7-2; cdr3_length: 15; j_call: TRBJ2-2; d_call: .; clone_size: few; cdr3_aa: CASSFRDAGTGELFF; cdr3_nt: TGTGCCAGCAGCTTTCGAGACGCCGGCACCGGGGAGCTGTTTTTT
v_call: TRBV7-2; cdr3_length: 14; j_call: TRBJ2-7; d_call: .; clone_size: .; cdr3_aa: CASSQTGGLGEQYF; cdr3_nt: TGTGCCAGCAGCCAGACCGGGGGGCTGGGGGAGCAGTACTTC
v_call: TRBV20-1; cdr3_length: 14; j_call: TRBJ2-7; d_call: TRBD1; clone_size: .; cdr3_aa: CSAMTDRGSYEQYF; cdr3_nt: TGCAGTGCTATGACGGACAGGGGGTCCTACGAGCAGTACTTC
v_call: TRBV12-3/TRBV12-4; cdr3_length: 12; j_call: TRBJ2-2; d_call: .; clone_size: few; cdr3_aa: CASSLRGGKLFF; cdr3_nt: TGTGCCAGCAGCCTTCGAGGGGGGAAGCTGTTTTTT
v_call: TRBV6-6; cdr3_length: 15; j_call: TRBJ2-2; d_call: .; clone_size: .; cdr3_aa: CASSAGPRNTGELFF; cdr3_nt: TGTGCCAGCAGTGCCGGGCCTAGGAACACCGGGGAGCTGTTTTTT
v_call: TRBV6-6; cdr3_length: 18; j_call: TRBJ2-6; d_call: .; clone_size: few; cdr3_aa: CASSYFGVSSSGANVLTF; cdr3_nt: TGTGCCAGCAGTTACTTCGGGGTATCCAGCTCTGGGGCCAACGTCCTGACTTTC
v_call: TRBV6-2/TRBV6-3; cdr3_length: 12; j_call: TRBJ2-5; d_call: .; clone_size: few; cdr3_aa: CAGGTAQETQYF; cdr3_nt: TGTGCCGGCGGGACGGCTCAAGAGACCCAGTACTTC
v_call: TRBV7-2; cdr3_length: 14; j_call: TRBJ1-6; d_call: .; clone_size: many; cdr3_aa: CASSLVAGISPLHF; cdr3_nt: TGTGCCAGCAGCTTAGTGGCAGGGATCTCACCCCTCCACTTT
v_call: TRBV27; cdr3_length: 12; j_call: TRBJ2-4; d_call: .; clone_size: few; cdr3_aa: CASSNLRDIQYF; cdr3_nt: TGTGCCAGCAGTAACCTACGGGACATTCAGTACTTC
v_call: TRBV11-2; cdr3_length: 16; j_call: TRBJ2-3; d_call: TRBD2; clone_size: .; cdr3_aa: CASSLGLAGGQNTQYF; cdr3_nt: TGTGCCAGCAGCTTAGGGCTAGCGGGAGGGCAAAATACGCAGTATTTT
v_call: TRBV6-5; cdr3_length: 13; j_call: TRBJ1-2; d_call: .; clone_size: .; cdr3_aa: CASSTGQRYGYTF; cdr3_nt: TGTGCCAGCTCTACAGGGCAGCGTTATGGCTACACCTTC
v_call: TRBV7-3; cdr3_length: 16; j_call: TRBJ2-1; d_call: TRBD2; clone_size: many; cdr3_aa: CASSPVGTSGRTEQFF; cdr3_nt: TGTGCCAGCAGCCCGGTCGGGACTAGCGGGAGAACTGAGCAGTTCTTC
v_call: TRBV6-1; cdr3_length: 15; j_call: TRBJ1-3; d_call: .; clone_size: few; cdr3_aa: CASSEAGPTGNTIYF; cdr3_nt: TGTGCCAGCAGTGAAGCCGGGCCAACTGGAAACACCATATATTTT
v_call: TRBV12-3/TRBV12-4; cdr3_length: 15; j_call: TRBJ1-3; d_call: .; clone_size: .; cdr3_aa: CASSPGAFSGNTIYF; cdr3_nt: TGTGCCAGCAGTCCAGGGGCCTTCTCTGGAAACACCATATATTTT
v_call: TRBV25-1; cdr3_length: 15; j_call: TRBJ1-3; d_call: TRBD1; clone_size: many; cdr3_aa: CASSHTGTAGNTIYF; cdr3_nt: TGTGCCAGCAGTCACACAGGGACAGCTGGAAACACCATATATTTT
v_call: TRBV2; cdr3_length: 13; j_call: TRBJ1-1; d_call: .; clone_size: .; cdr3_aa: CASSTLMNTEAFF; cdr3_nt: TGTGCCAGCAGTACGTTAATGAACACTGAAGCTTTCTTT
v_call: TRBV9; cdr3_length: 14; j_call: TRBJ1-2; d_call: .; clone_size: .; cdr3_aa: CASAPPSDNYGYTF; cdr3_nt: TGTGCCAGCGCCCCACCAAGCGATAACTATGGCTACACCTTC
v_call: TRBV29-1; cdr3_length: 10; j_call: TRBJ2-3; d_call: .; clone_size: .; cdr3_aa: CSVGPDTQYF; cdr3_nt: TGCAGCGTTGGGCCAGATACGCAGTATTTT
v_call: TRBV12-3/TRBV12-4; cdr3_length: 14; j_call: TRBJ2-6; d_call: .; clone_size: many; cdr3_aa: CASSRTSGANVLTF; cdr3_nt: TGTGCCAGCAGTCGCACATCTGGGGCCAACGTCCTGACTTTC
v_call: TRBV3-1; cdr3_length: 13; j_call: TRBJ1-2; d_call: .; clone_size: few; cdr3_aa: CASSLGIGYGYTF; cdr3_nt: TGTGCCAGCAGCCTAGGGATCGGCTATGGCTACACCTTC
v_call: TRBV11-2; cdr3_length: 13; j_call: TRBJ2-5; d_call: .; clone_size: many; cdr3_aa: CASSLGGAETQYF; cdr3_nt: TGTGCCAGCAGCTTAGGGGGGGCCGAGACCCAGTACTTC
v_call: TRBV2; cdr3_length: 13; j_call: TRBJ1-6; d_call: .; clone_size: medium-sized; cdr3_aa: CASSDQPNSPLHF; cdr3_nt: TGTGCCAGCAGTGATCAGCCGAATTCACCCCTCCACTTT
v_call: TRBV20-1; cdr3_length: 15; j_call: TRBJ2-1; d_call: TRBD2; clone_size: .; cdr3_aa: CSARSTSGKNNEQFF; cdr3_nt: TGCAGTGCTAGATCCACTAGCGGGAAAAACAATGAGCAGTTCTTC
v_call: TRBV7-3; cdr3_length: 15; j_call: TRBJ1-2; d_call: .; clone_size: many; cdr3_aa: CASSLTPGDPQGYTF; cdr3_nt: TGTGCCAGCAGCTTAACCCCAGGGGACCCCCAGGGCTACACCTTC
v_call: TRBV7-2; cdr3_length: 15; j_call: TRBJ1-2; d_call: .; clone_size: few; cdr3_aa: CASSLDVNGLYGYTF; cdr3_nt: TGTGCCAGCAGCTTAGATGTTAACGGTCTCTATGGCTACACCTTC
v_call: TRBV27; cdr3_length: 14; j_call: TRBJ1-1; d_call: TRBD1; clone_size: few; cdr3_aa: CASSVTGGHTEAFF; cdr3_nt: TGTGCCAGCAGTGTAACAGGGGGCCACACTGAAGCTTTCTTT
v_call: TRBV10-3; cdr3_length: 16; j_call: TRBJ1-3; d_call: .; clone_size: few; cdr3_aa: CAISESKGISGNTIYF; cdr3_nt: TGTGCCATCAGTGAGTCAAAAGGGATCTCTGGAAACACCATATATTTT
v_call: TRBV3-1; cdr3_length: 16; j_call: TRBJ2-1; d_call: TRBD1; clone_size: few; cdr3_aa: CASSQRMGQIYNEQFF; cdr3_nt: TGTGCCAGCAGCCAACGGATGGGACAGATCTACAATGAGCAGTTCTTC
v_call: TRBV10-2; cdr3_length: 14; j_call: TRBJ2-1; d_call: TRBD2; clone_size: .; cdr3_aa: CASRLGLAIEGQFF; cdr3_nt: TGCGCCAGCAGGCTGGGACTAGCAATCGAAGGGCAGTTCTTC
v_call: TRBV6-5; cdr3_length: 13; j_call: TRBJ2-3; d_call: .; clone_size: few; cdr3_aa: CASRSTSTDTQYF; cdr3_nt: TGTGCCAGCAGGTCGACTAGCACAGATACGCAGTATTTT
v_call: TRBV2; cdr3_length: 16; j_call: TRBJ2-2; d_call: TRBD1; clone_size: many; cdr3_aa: CASSATGTGITGELFF; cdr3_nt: TGTGCCAGCAGTGCTACCGGGACAGGGATTACCGGGGAGCTGTTTTTT
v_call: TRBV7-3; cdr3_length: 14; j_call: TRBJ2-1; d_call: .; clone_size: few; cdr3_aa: CASSRPTVYNEQFF; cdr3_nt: TGTGCCAGCAGCCGCCCGACTGTATACAATGAGCAGTTCTTC
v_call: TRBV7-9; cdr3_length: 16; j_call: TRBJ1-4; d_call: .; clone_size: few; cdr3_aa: CASSLLIGELNEKLFF; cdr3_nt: TGTGCCAGCAGCCTACTTATCGGGGAACTTAATGAAAAACTGTTTTTT
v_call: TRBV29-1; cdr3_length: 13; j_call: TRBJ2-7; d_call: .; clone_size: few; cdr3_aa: CSVESGARYEQYF; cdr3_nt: TGCAGCGTTGAATCAGGGGCCCGGTACGAGCAGTACTTC
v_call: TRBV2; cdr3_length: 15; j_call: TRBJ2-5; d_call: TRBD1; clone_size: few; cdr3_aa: CASRDLTGDQETQYF; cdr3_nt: TGTGCCAGCAGGGATCTCACAGGGGATCAAGAGACCCAGTACTTC
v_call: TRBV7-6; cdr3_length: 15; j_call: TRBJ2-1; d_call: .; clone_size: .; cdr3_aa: CASSYSGTPIEEQFF; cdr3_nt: TGTGCCAGCAGCTACTCCGGGACGCCCATTGAGGAGCAGTTCTTC
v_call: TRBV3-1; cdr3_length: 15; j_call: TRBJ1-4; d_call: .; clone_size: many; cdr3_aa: CASSQPATDNEKLFF; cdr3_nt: TGTGCCAGCAGCCAGCCAGCGACAGATAATGAAAAACTGTTTTTT
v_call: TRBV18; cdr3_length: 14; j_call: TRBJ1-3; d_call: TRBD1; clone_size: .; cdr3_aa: CASSPDRGGNTIYF; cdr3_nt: TGTGCCAGCTCACCTGACAGGGGTGGAAACACCATATATTTT
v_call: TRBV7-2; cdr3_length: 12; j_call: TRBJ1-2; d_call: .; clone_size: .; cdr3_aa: CASSSAPAKCTF; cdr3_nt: TGTGCCAGCAGCTCAGCCCCCGCGAAGTGCACCTTC
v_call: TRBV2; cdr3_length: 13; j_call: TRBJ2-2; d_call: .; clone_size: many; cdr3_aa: CARDASNTGELFF; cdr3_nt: TGTGCCAGGGATGCCTCGAACACCGGGGAGCTGTTTTTT
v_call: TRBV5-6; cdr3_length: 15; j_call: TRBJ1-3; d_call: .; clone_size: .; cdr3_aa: CASSPDWGNRNTIYF; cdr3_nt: TGTGCCAGCAGCCCTGATTGGGGTAACCGAAACACCATATATTTT